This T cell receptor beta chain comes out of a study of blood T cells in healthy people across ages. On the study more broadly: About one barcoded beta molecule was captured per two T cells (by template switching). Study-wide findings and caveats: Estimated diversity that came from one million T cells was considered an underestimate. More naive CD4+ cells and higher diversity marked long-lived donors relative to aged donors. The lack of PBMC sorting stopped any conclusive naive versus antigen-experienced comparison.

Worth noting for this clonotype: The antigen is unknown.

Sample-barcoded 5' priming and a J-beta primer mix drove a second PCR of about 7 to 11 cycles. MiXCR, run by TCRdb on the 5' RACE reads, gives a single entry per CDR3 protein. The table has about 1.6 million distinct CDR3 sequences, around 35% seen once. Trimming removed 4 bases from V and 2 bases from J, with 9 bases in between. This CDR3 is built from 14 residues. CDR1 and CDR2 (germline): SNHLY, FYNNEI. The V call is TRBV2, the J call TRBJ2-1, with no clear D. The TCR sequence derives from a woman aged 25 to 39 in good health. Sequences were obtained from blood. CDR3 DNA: TGTGCCAGCAGTGTTCGAGGTACCTACAATGAGCAGTTCTTC. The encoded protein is CASSVRGTYNEQFF.